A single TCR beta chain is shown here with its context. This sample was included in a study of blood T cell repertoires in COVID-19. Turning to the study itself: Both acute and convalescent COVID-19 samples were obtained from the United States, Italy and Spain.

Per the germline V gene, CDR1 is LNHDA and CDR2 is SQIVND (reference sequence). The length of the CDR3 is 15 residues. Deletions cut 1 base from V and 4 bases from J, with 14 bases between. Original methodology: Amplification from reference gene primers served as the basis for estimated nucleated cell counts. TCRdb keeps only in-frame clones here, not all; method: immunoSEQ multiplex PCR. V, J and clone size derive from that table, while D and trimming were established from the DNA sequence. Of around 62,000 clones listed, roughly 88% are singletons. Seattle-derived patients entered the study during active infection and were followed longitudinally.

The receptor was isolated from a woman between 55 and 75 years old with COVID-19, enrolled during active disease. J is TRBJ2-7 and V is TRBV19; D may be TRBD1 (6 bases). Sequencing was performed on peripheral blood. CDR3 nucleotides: TGTGCCAGTAGTATAGGAGGCGAGGGGGTGTACGAGCAGTACTTC. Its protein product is CASSIGGEGVYEQYF.